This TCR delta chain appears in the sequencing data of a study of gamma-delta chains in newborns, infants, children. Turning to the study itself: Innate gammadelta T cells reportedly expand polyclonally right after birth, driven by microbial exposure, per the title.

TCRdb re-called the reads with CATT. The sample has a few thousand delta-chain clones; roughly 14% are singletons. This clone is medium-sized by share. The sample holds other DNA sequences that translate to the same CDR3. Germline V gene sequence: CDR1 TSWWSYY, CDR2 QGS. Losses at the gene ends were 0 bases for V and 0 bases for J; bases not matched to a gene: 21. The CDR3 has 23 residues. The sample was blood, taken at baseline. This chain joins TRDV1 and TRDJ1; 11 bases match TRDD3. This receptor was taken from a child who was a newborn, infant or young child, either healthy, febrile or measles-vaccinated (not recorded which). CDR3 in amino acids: CALGELSPPSMYWGIAYTDKLIF. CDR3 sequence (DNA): TGTGCTCTTGGGGAACTTAGCCCTCCTTCCATGTACTGGGGGATAGCGTACACCGATAAACTCATCTTT.